The 10 T cell receptor beta chains below all came from one sample that was sequenced in a study of CD8 T cells in Susac syndrome. Staining for CD27 and CD45RA set out the memory subsets used for TEMRA sorting. The RNA, about 0.45 to 1 ug, was put through reverse transcription using random hexamers. MiXCR was run by TCRdb on the immunoSEQ multiplex PCR reads, yielding one entry per CDR3 protein. This sample yields just over 2,500 distinct CDR3 sequences, of which roughly four fifths are seen a single time; 15% to 20% belongs to the top ten. The sequencing input was CD8+ TEMRA cells from PBMCs. Indicated subset: FACS-sorted terminally differentiated effector memory CD8+ T cells re-expressing CD45RA (CD8+ TEMRA). These receptors all stem from a human donor with Susac syndrome.

The rearrangement joins TRBV6-2 or TRBV6-3 to TRBJ2-7, with 9 bases aligning to TRBD2. Looked up from germline, CDR1 is MNHEY and CDR2 is SVGEGT. V lost 0 bases and J lost 3; bases outside the gene matches: 0. CDR3 length equals 14 residues. The DNA for the CDR3 is TGTGCCAGCAGTTACTCTAGCGGGAGCTACGAGCAGTACTTC. Translation: CASSYSSGSYEQYF.

V gene TRBV5-1 combines with J gene TRBJ2-3; D unclear. The germline CDR1 and CDR2 sequences are SGHRS and YFSETQ. The CDR3 runs to 12 residues. Trimming removed 7 bases at V and 2 bases at J, with 8 bases between. The CDR3 reads CASQVDTDTQYF. CDR3 coding DNA: TGCGCCAGCCAGGTTGACACAGATACGCAGTATTTT.

This clonotype was found once. The J gene is TRBJ2-3, the V gene TRBV19, with 13 bases matching TRBD2. Germline V gives CDR1 LNHDA, CDR2 SQIVND (reference sequence). CDR3 length: 18 amino acids. Trimming removed 5 bases from V and 0 bases from J; junction bases left unmatched: 8. This CDR3 is CASSPTSGGATSTDTQYF. The CDR3, as DNA: TGTGCCAGTAGTCCCACTAGCGGGGGGGCCACTAGCACAGATACGCAGTATTTT.

The V gene is TRBV14, the J gene TRBJ2-1; the match to TRBD2 covers 11 bases. CDR1 is SGHDN and CDR2 is FVKESK in the germline V gene. Losses at the gene ends were 1 base for V and 7 bases for J; bases not matched to a gene: 3. This CDR3 is built from 15 residues. The CDR3 bases are TGTGCCAGCAGCCAAGGGACTAGCGGGCCTAATGAGCAGTTCTTC. It specifies CASSQGTSGPNEQFF.

The chain combines TRBV7-9 with TRBJ2-1; 15 bases line up with TRBD2. Germline V lookup: CDR1 SEHNR, CDR2 FQNEAQ (reference sequence). The CDR3 runs 17 residues. Trimming cost V 5 bases and J 5 bases; bases outside gene matches: 7. CDR3 nucleotide sequence: TGTGCCAGCAGCCCCGGGACTAGCGGGGGGTCGAACAATGAGCAGTTCTTC. Amino acids: CASSPGTSGGSNNEQFF. The full variable domain, in which reference TRBV7-9 and TRBJ2-1 provide the parts outside the CDR3, is DTGVSQNPRHKITKRGQNVTFRCDPISEHNRLYWYRQTLGQGPEFLTYFQNEAQLEKSRLLSDRFSAERPKGSFSTLEIQRTEQGDSAMYLCASSPGTSGGSNNEQFFGPGTRLTVL.

This chain's CDR3 is CSARSTSWAYNEQFF. Written as DNA, the CDR3 is TGCAGTGCTAGATCGACTAGCTGGGCCTACAATGAGCAGTTCTTC. This sequence joins TRBV20-1 and TRBJ2-1; 7 nucleotides line up with TRBD2. V gave up 2 bases and J gave up 2 bases; unmatched junction bases: 6. There are 15 residues in the CDR3. CDR1 and CDR2 from the germline V gene are DFQATT and SNEGSKA (reference sequence).

This rearrangement joins TRBV7-8 to TRBJ2-3, with D possibly being TRBD2 (5 bases). Germline V lookup: CDR1 SGHVS, CDR2 FQNEAQ. V was cut by 2 bases and J by 2 bases, with 14 bases left in between. The CDR3 covers 16 residues. Here the CDR3 reads CASSLPRGSVTDTQYF. As DNA, the CDR3 is TGTGCCAGCAGCTTACCCCGGGGTAGTGTCACAGATACGCAGTATTTT.

The gene calls are TRBV2 and TRBJ1-5; no clear D gene. V was clipped by 3 bases and J by 13 bases, with 22 bases between them. CDR3 length equals 15 residues. Per germline, CDR1 SNHLY and CDR2 FYNNEI. This chain's CDR3 is CASSDRQMRNQHQHF. The CDR3 bases are TGTGCCAGCAGTGATAGACAAATGAGAAATCAGCATCAGCATTTT.

This sequence joins TRBV3-1 and TRBJ2-2, with D unclear. Germline-derived CDR1 and CDR2 are LGHDT and YNNKEL (reference sequence). This CDR3 has 17 residues. The V gene lost 4 bases and the J gene lost 1 base, with 16 bases spanning the gap. The CDR3 loop reads CASSPVAAWGNTGELFF. CDR3 nucleotides: TGTGCCAGCAGCCCCGTTGCGGCCTGGGGGAACACCGGGGAGCTGTTTTTT.

The chain links TRBV13 to TRBJ1-1; 8 positions agree with TRBD1. The germline V gene has CDR1 PRHDT and CDR2 FYEKMQ (reference sequence). V was pared by 4 bases and J by 3 bases, with 10 bases of the junction left unmatched. The CDR3 runs to 16 residues. CDR3 loop: CASSSGQGRGDTEAFF. The CDR3 DNA sequence: TGTGCCAGCAGCTCCGGACAGGGTAGAGGGGACACTGAAGCTTTCTTT.